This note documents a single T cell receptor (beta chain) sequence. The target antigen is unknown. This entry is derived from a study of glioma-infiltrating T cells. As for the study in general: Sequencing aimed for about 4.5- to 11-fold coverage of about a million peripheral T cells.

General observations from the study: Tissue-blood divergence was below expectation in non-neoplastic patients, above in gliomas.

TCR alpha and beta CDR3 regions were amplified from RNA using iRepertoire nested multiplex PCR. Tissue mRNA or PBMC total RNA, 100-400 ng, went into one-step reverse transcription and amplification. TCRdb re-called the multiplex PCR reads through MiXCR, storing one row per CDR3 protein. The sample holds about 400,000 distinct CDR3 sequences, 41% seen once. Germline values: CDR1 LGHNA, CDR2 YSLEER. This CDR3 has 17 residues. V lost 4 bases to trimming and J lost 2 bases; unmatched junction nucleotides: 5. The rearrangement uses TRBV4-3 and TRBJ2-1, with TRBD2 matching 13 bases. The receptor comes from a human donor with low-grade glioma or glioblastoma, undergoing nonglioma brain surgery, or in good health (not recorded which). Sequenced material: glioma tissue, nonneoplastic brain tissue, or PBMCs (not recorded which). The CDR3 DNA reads TGCGCCAGCAGCCCGAGGACTAGCGGGAGCACCTACAATGAGCAGTTCTTC. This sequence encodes CASSPRTSGSTYNEQFF.